Listed below are T cell receptor beta chains from one sample, sequenced in a study of blood T cell repertoires in COVID-19. The assay was immunoSEQ multiplex PCR, and TCRdb's table has in-frame clones only and misses some. The sample carries about 180,000 clones, 85% to 90% recorded once. Sequenced sample: peripheral blood. These receptors all stem from a woman between 25 and 40 years old with active or convalescent COVID-19. Each CDR3 is given with its conserved first and last residue. Each record gives: CDR3 length, J gene, V gene, CDR3 protein.

>13|TRBJ2-7|TRBV5-6
CASSAGDPYEQYF
>16|TRBJ2-1|TRBV6-4
CASSIEAASSYNEQFF
>16|TRBJ1-4|TRBV4-1
CASSQGSDIVSEKLFF
>13|TRBJ1-5|TRBV24-1
CATSGQGNQPQHF
>15|TRBJ1-1|TRBV18
CASSPRTAMNTEAFF
>13|TRBJ1-1|TRBV7-9
CASGGQGGDAAFF
>12|TRBJ1-2|TRBV11-2
CASSLGGHGYTF
>17|TRBJ1-5|TRBV19
CASSIGSWGGGNQPQHF
>14|TRBJ2-7|TRBV19
CASSTIQGGYEQYF
>13|TRBJ2-1|TRBV6-5
CASSPYVDNEQFF
>16|TRBJ2-5|TRBV11-3
CASSITGTSGQETQYF
>13|TRBJ2-3|TRBV10-1
CASSFTLTDTQYF
>15|TRBJ2-5|TRBV9
CASSVTGGSEETQYF
>17|TRBJ1-2|TRBV5-4
CASTNGLTGDIIAGYTF
>12|TRBJ2-2|TRBV7-9
CASSLNQGELFF
>15|TRBJ2-7|TRBV6-4
CASSALAGMAYEQYF
>15|TRBJ2-7|TRBV7-2
CASSPPAGRTYEQYF